Listed below are T cell receptor beta chains from one sample, sequenced in a study of blood T cell repertoires in COVID-19. The data were produced by immunoSEQ multiplex PCR, yet TCRdb's version contains in-frame clones alone and is incomplete. The sample lists 80,000 to 95,000 clones, 85% occurring once. The sequenced material came from peripheral blood. Every receptor here comes from a man of 80 years or more with acute or convalescent COVID-19. The CDR3 runs from the conserved cysteine through the conserved F or W. A D gene is named only where the DNA matches it firmly. Size is omitted from some rows. Given values are once, few, many or a class for expanded clones.

19	.	.	TRBV27	TRBJ2-5	TGTGCCAGCAGTTTCAGGTTTGGGGAGGGGGGGGCCCTCGGGGAGACCCAGTACTTC	CASSFRFGEGGALGETQYF
18	.	TRBD2	TRBV11-3	TRBJ2-7	TGTGCCAGCAGTCCCGGGGCGAGGGCTAGCGGGAGGGCCCTCGAGCAGTACTTC	CASSPGARASGRALEQYF
15	.	.	TRBV28	TRBJ1-5	TGTGCCAGCAGTTTAATCAGGGTGGGAAGTCAGCCCCAGCATTTT	CASSLIRVGSQPQHF
14	.	.	TRBV19	TRBJ2-1	TGTGCCAGTAGGGAGCGGGCTTCCTACAATGAGCAGTTCTTC	CASRERASYNEQFF
16	.	TRBD2	TRBV25-1	TRBJ2-7	TGTGCCAGCAGTGACGGGAGTGGTAGCGGGAGGCACGAGCAGTACTTC	CASSDGSGSGRHEQYF
13	.	.	TRBV5-1	TRBJ2-5	TGCGCCAGCCGCCTCCCAAAGCGTGAGACCCAGTACTTC	CASRLPKRETQYF
14	.	.	TRBV9	TRBJ2-7	TGTGCCAGCAGCCGCGAGCGGGTCTCCTACGAGCAGTACTTC	CASSRERVSYEQYF
13	.	.	TRBV18	TRBJ1-5	TGTGCCAGCTCACCTCAGAGCAATCAGCCCCAGCATTTT	CASSPQSNQPQHF
16	.	.	TRBV13	TRBJ2-1	TGTGCCAGCAGCTCCGGTCCGAAATCCCACTACAATGAGCAGTTCTTC	CASSSGPKSHYNEQFF
18	.	.	TRBV21-1	TRBJ2-3	TGTGCCAGCAGCAACCGGGACTCCTGTAGTACGCACACAGATACGCAGTATTTT	CASSNRDSCSTHTDTQYF
14	.	.	TRBV6-5	TRBJ2-5	TGTGCCAGCAGTTACAATCTAGCTCAAGAGACCCAGTACTTC	CASSYNLAQETQYF
18	.	.	TRBV5-4	TRBJ2-1	TGTGCCAGCAGCTTGGGGTTTCGAGACACGAGCTCCTACAATGAGCAGTTCTTC	CASSLGFRDTSSYNEQFF
15	many	TRBD1	TRBV6-2/TRBV6-3	TRBJ2-7	TGTGCCAGCAGTTCCGACGAGGGGGCCCGCTACGAGCAGTACTTC	CASSSDEGARYEQYF
16	.	.	TRBV5-4	TRBJ2-7	TGTGCCAGCAGCCCCTCACCGGGACTCGGTACCTACGAGCAGTACTTC	CASSPSPGLGTYEQYF
14	.	.	TRBV2	TRBJ1-6	TGTGCCAGCAATCGGGGGGGTTATAATTCACCCCTCCACTTT	CASNRGGYNSPLHF
14	.	.	TRBV28	TRBJ1-3	TGTGCCAGCAGTCCCGGGGGCTCTGGAAACACCATATATTTT	CASSPGGSGNTIYF
14	once	.	TRBV5-4	TRBJ2-4	TGTGCCAGCAGCTTGGAGTACCCCGGGGACATTCAGTACTTC	CASSLEYPGDIQYF
15	.	TRBD2	TRBV28	TRBJ2-3	TGTGCCAGCTGGGGCGGGGGAACTAGCACAGATACGCAGTATTTT	CASWGGGTSTDTQYF
16	.	TRBD1	TRBV7-3	TRBJ2-1	TGTGCCAGCAGCCGTGTCCCGGGACAGGGATACAATGAGCAGTTCTTC	CASSRVPGQGYNEQFF
15	.	.	TRBV7-9	TRBJ1-4	TGTGCCAGCAGCTTCGGGAGGGGCCCCAATGAAAAACTGTTTTTT	CASSFGRGPNEKLFF
15	.	TRBD1	TRBV28	TRBJ1-3	TGTGCCAGCAGTTCGACAGGGGGAGTTGGAAACACCATATATTTT	CASSSTGGVGNTIYF
16	.	.	TRBV2	TRBJ1-3	TGTGCCAGCAGTGAATCAGGGTTCAGCTCTGGAAACACCATATATTTT	CASSESGFSSGNTIYF
14	.	.	TRBV5-1	TRBJ2-1	TGCGCCAGCAGCTTGCCGGGACTTAGGGATGAGCAGTTCTTC	CASSLPGLRDEQFF
15	.	TRBD2	TRBV7-3	TRBJ2-7	TGTGCCAGCAGCTTAACGTCTAGCGGTAGTTACGAGCAGTACTTC	CASSLTSSGSYEQYF
17	.	TRBD1	TRBV28	TRBJ1-3	TGTGCCAGCGGAGTATCGTACAGGGGTCTATCTGGAAACACCATATATTTT	CASGVSYRGLSGNTIYF
18	.	TRBD2	TRBV5-1	TRBJ2-5	TGCGCCAGCAGCTCTGGACTAGCGGGAGGGATTACCGGGGAGACCCAGTACTTC	CASSSGLAGGITGETQYF
15	once	.	TRBV5-1	TRBJ1-5	TGCGCCAGCAGCTTGGCAAGCGGGAGCAATCAGCCCCAGCATTTT	CASSLASGSNQPQHF
14	.	.	TRBV19	TRBJ1-5	TGTGCCAGTACTGATCCAGGGTTCGGGCAGCCCCAGCATTTT	CASTDPGFGQPQHF
15	.	.	TRBV2	TRBJ2-3	TGTGCCAGCAGTGGCGGGGTAGTCCGCACAGATACGCAGTATTTT	CASSGGVVRTDTQYF
13	few	TRBD2	TRBV28	TRBJ2-2	TGTGCCAGCAGTTTGGGGACGGGAGGAGAGCTGTTTTTT	CASSLGTGGELFF
15	.	.	TRBV10-2	TRBJ1-5	TGCGCCAGCAGTGAGCGGCAGGGTTATAGTCAGCCCCAGCATTTT	CASSERQGYSQPQHF
14	.	TRBD1	TRBV3-1/TRBV3-2	TRBJ2-7	TGTGCCAGCAGCCATGACAGGGGGCCCTACGAGCAGTACTTC	CASSHDRGPYEQYF
16	.	TRBD1	TRBV18	TRBJ1-6	TGTGCCAGCTCACCAGTGGGACAGGGATTGCCTTCACCCCTCCACTTT	CASSPVGQGLPSPLHF
15	.	TRBD2	TRBV2	TRBJ2-7	TGTGCCAGCAGTGAACGAGCGGGAGGGCCGGTCGAGCAGTACTTC	CASSERAGGPVEQYF
17	once	TRBD2	TRBV4-3	TRBJ2-5	TGCGCCAGCAGCCAAGATTTTGGGACTAGCCGAGGGGAGACCCAGTACTTC	CASSQDFGTSRGETQYF
17	once	TRBD2	TRBV12-5	TRBJ2-2	TGTGCTAGTGGTTCGAATTTGGGACTAGCCCACACCGGGGAGCTGTTTTTT	CASGSNLGLAHTGELFF
15	.	.	TRBV15	TRBJ2-7	TGTGCCACCAGCAGAGATCTGGGGGGAGAGGACGAGCAGTACTTC	CATSRDLGGEDEQYF